These 21 T cell receptor beta chains share one sample of origin, sequenced in a study of blood T cell repertoires in COVID-19. Clones were read by immunoSEQ multiplex PCR, and TCRdb kept only the in-frame ones, dropping some. The top ten clones hold roughly 8% of a sample with 230,000 or so clones, roughly 79% of them seen once. The specimen was peripheral blood. Receptor source: a woman older than 75 with COVID-19, enrolled during active disease.

The chain combines TRBV7-9 with TRBJ1-2, with D possibly matching TRBD1 (6 bases). V lost 5 bases and J lost 6, with 19 bases in between. Germline loops: CDR1 SEHNR, CDR2 FQNEAQ (reference sequence). CDR3 length: 15 amino acids. Here the CDR3 DNA reads TGTGCCAGCAGCCCACGGAAGCAGGGGCTCGATGGCTACACCTTC. Encoded protein: CASSPRKQGLDGYTF.

This chain uses TRBV18 with TRBJ2-7, with a tentative D call TRBD2 (7 bases). Germline loops: CDR1 KGHSH, CDR2 LQKENI. The V and J ends lost 3 bases and 2 bases respectively, with 14 bases between them. The CDR3 covers 15 residues. The CDR3 here is CASSPGRGPTYEQYF. In DNA, the CDR3 is TGTGCCAGCTCACCTGGGCGGGGGCCTACCTACGAGCAGTACTTC.

The gene calls are TRBV28 and TRBJ1-2, with 10 bases identical to TRBD1. The CDR3 covers 13 residues. V trimming: 5 bases; J trimming: 10 bases; junction bases outside the gene matches: 7. The germline gives CDR1 MDHEN, CDR2 SYDVKM. The CDR3 protein is CASSLGTGDIYTF. The CDR3 DNA reads as TGTGCCAGCAGTCTAGGGACAGGGGACATCTACACCTTC.

V gene TRBV6-5 combines with J gene TRBJ2-1; no reliable D call. V lost 7 bases, J lost 0 bases, and 10 bases lay in between. CDR1 is MNHEY and CDR2 is SVGAGI in the germline V gene. The CDR3 is 14 residues long. The DNA of the CDR3 is TGTGCCAGCAAAGAGGATACCTCCTACAATGAGCAGTTCTTC. It specifies CASKEDTSYNEQFF.

The chain has TRBV5-4 and TRBJ1-4; D gene unclear. The CDR3 length is 13 residues. The germline V and J ends were trimmed by 4 bases and 8 bases, with 12 bases remaining between them. The germline gives CDR1 SGHNT, CDR2 YYREEE (reference sequence). The CDR3 loop reads CASSRELEEKLFF. The DNA of the CDR3 is TGTGCCAGCAGCCGGGAGCTGGAGGAAAAACTGTTTTTT.

The rearrangement uses TRBV7-3 and TRBJ2-3; 11 bases line up with TRBD2. V lost 6 bases, J lost 7 bases, and 12 bases stayed unmatched. The germline V gene encodes CDR1 SGHTA and CDR2 FQGTGA. The CDR3 loop spans 16 amino acids. The CDR3 region has the DNA TGTGCCAGCAGTCGCAGTACTAGCGGGGGAGGAAATACGCAGTATTTT. Protein sequence: CASSRSTSGGGNTQYF.

CDR3 DNA sequence: TGTGCCACCAGTGGGACTAGCGGGAGGGGAAGTGAAGAGACCCAGTACTTC. Its protein product is CATSGTSGRGSEETQYF. The chain recombines TRBV24-1 with TRBJ2-5, with 15 bases aligning to TRBD2. The CDR3 loop spans 17 amino acids. Per the germline V gene, CDR1 is KGHDR and CDR2 is SFDVKD. After removal of 5 bases from V and 3 bases from J, the junction contained 6 bases not matched to a gene.

V is TRBV2 and J is TRBJ2-3; TRBD2 is a possible D gene (5 bases). Trimming stripped 7 bases from V and 4 bases from J, with 12 bases between. The V gene's germline CDR1 is SNHLY and CDR2 FYNNEI. The CDR3 spans 13 residues. The CDR3 sequence: CASTKRTSDTQYF. The CDR3 DNA reads as TGTGCCAGCACCAAGCGGACCTCAGATACGCAGTATTTT.

The rearrangement links TRBV12-3 or TRBV12-4 to TRBJ1-2; D is unresolved. V shed 7 bases and J shed 7 bases, with 16 bases lying between them. This CDR3 has 13 residues. The DNA for the CDR3 is TGTGCCAGCAATCGGCGGCTTTCGGGTGGCTACACCTTC. Protein sequence: CASNRRLSGGYTF.

This clone was counted only a few times. At one end, the junction sequence differs from germline, possibly due to a read error. The chain combines TRBV6-5 with TRBJ2-7; 7 bases are shared with TRBD1. The CDR3 sequence is 12 residues long. CDR1 is MNHEY and CDR2 is SVGAGI in the germline V gene. This CDR3 reads CAGRKSGGEQYF. The CDR3 DNA reads as TGTGCCGGCAGAAAATCAGGGGGCGAGCAGTACTTC.

This chain links TRBV6-5 with TRBJ2-7; 8 bases map to TRBD1. The germline gives CDR1 MNHEY, CDR2 SVGAGI. The CDR3 has 14 residues. After removal of 2 bases from V and 5 bases from J, the junction contained 5 bases not matched to a gene. CDR3 loop: CASSYQDRVDEQYF. DNA for the CDR3: TGTGCCAGCAGTTACCAGGACAGGGTAGACGAGCAGTACTTC.

The J gene is TRBJ2-7, the V gene TRBV5-4, with D perhaps matching TRBD2 (5 bases). V was trimmed by 2 bases and J by 0 bases, leaving 12 bases between them. The germline gives CDR1 SGHNT, CDR2 YYREEE (reference sequence). The CDR3 runs 15 residues. The CDR3 protein is CASSFGLVSSYEQYF. CDR3 nucleotides: TGTGCCAGCAGCTTCGGACTCGTGAGCTCCTACGAGCAGTACTTC.

This CDR3 is CASSGGVRETQYF. The CDR3 region has the DNA TGTGCCAGCAGCGGAGGGGTGAGAGAGACCCAGTACTTC. The chain couples TRBV7-2 to TRBJ2-5; D might be TRBD2 (6 bases). This CDR3 spans 13 amino acids. Deletions cut 5 bases from V and 4 bases from J, with 11 bases between. The germline CDR1 and CDR2 sequences are SGHTA and FQGNSA.

The chain joins TRBV6-2 or TRBV6-3 to TRBJ2-2; 7 bases fit TRBD1. In germline, CDR1 is MNHEY, CDR2 SVGEGT. V dropped 5 bases and J dropped 8; count of bases not matched to a gene: 11. The length of the CDR3 is 15 residues. The CDR3 loop reads CASSTGQTRIGELFF. The CDR3 DNA reads as TGTGCCAGCAGTACGGGACAGACGAGAATAGGGGAGCTGTTTTTT.

The rearrangement links TRBV19 to TRBJ1-3; D gene uncertain. CDR3 length: 14 amino acids. The V end was cut by 5 bases, the J end by 0 bases, with 8 bases between. CDR1 is LNHDA, CDR2 SQIVND, per germline (reference sequence). The CDR3 nucleotides are TGTGCCAGTAGTGTCGTTGTCTCTGGAAACACCATATATTTT. It yields the protein CASSVVVSGNTIYF. The whole variable domain, filled in from reference TRBV19 and TRBJ1-3, reads DGGITQSPKYLFRKEGQNVTLSCEQNLNHDAMYWYRQDPGQGLRLIYYSQIVNDFQKGDIAEGYSVSREKKESFPLTVTSAQKNPTAFYLCASSVVVSGNTIYFGEGSWLTVV.

This clone appeared once. V is TRBV30 and J is TRBJ2-7, with 10 bases that match TRBD1. CDR1 is GTSNPN and CDR2 is SVGIG in the germline V gene (reference sequence). V shed 3 bases and J 1 base; nucleotides not matched to a gene: 6. The CDR3 is 15 residues long. CDR3 in amino acids: CAWRAPGQGSYEQYF. The DNA of the CDR3 is TGTGCCTGGAGGGCCCCGGGACAGGGGTCCTACGAGCAGTACTTC.

This clone was detected only a few times. The chain carries TRBV7-8 and TRBJ1-2; TRBD1 is a possible D gene (5 bases). This CDR3 region has 14 residues. CDR1 is SGHVS, CDR2 FQNEAQ, per germline. V was clipped by 0 bases and J by 7 bases, with 12 bases between them. The CDR3 here is CASSLATEVSGYTF. DNA for the CDR3: TGTGCCAGCAGCTTAGCGACAGAAGTCTCTGGCTACACCTTC.

This chain links TRBV2 with TRBJ1-1, with a possible D match to TRBD1 (5 bases). This CDR3 has 13 residues. Deletions cut 4 bases from V and 10 bases from J, with 16 bases between. CDR1 and CDR2 (germline): SNHLY, FYNNEI. This CDR3 is CASSARSGVTAFF. The DNA of the CDR3 is TGTGCCAGCAGTGCGCGATCGGGGGTGACAGCTTTCTTT.

This clone was counted a single time. The chain combines TRBV21-1 with TRBJ1-6; the DNA was not compared with TRBD1, the D call given in the table. TRBV21-1 is a listed pseudogene. The CDR3 consists of 19 residues. The CDR3, as DNA: TGTGCCAGCAGCAGTCAGGGGGATGAGGAAAGCTCCTATAATTCACCCCTCCACTTT. Translated: CASSSQGDEESSYNSPLHF.

This chain uses TRBV7-8 with TRBJ2-6, with a tentative D call TRBD2 (7 bases). Germline CDR1 SGHVS, CDR2 FQNEAQ. The CDR3 sequence is 16 residues long. V dropped 5 bases and J dropped 2 bases, with 13 bases sitting between them. The CDR3 DNA is TGTGCCAGCAGCCCTCGAGGGGGGGCTGGGGCCAACGTCCTGACTTTC. It translates to CASSPRGGAGANVLTF.

The chain carries TRBV10-1 and TRBJ2-3; perhaps TRBD1 as D (5 bases). This CDR3 comprises 16 residues. Germline-derived CDR1 and CDR2 are WNHNN and SYGVQD (reference sequence). V lost 3 bases and J lost 2, with 15 bases in between. This CDR3 is CASSDPKRGLTDTQYF. Here the CDR3 DNA reads TGCGCCAGCAGTGACCCTAAAAGGGGCCTCACAGATACGCAGTATTTT.